This passage covers 24 T cell receptor beta chains from one sample sequenced in a study of blood T cells in healthy people across ages. A second roughly 6 to 11 cycle PCR used barcoded and J-beta primers. TCRdb passed the 5' RACE reads through MiXCR, listing each CDR3 protein once. This sample carries some 370,000 distinct CDR3 sequences, about 49% of them seen once, and the ten largest clones take around 53%. The sequenced sample was blood. The receptors were sampled from a man aged 55 to 69 in good health.

This chain links TRBV4-2 with TRBJ2-7; 7 nucleotides agree with TRBD1. Germline lookup yields CDR1 LGHNA and CDR2 YNFKEQ. The trim removed 3 bases at V and 8 bases at J, leaving 4 bases unmatched. This CDR3 is built from 12 residues. The CDR3 loop is CASSHGTDQQYF. The CDR3 DNA reads as TGTGCCAGCAGCCACGGGACAGACCAGCAGTACTTC.

The CDR3 nucleotides are TGTGCCAGCAGTTTAGGGCTGGGTCCACCTTATGGCTACACCTTC. It translates to CASSLGLGPPYGYTF. The J gene is TRBJ1-2, the V gene TRBV12-3 or TRBV12-4, with no clear D. This CDR3 region has 15 residues. The V gene lost 1 base and the J gene lost 5 bases, with 14 bases spanning the gap.

In its sample, this clonotype was seen a few times. This sequence joins TRBV10-3 and TRBJ2-7, with 11 positions matching TRBD1. Germline assignment: CDR1 ENHRY and CDR2 SYGVKD. This CDR3 is built from 15 residues. With V trimmed by 2 bases and J by 3 bases, 3 bases remained unmatched. CDR3 loop: CAISERTGGGYEQYF. The CDR3 DNA is TGTGCCATCAGTGAGCGGACAGGGGGCGGCTACGAGCAGTACTTC.

In its sample, this clonotype was seen many times. The V and J genes are TRBV20-1 and TRBJ2-1; TRBD1 agrees at 9 bases. The CDR3 is 15 residues long. Unmatched junction bases numbered 13, after V lost 6 bases and J lost 7 bases. From germline, CDR1 is DFQATT and CDR2 SNEGSKA (reference sequence). The CDR3, as DNA: TGCAGTGCCATCCGGACAGGGGCCCTTCGGAATGAGCAGTTCTTC. This translates into CSAIRTGALRNEQFF.

The chain links TRBV20-1 to TRBJ2-1; D is unresolved. The CDR3 runs to 16 residues. V was trimmed by 0 bases and J by 0 bases, leaving 12 bases between them. Germline V gene data show CDR1 as DFQATT and CDR2 as SNEGSKA (reference sequence). The CDR3 DNA is TGCAGTGCTAGAGATCTCCTCCAAGCCTCCTACAATGAGCAGTTCTTC. Amino acids: CSARDLLQASYNEQFF.

The chain links TRBV11-2 to TRBJ1-1; D might be TRBD1 (5 bases). Germline V gene lookup returns CDR1 SGHAT and CDR2 FQNNGV. V was cut by 5 bases and J by 4 bases, with 17 bases left in between. The CDR3 loop spans 15 amino acids. The CDR3 DNA is TGTGCCAGCAGCCTCTCCCGGGGGAAGGGCACTGAAGCTTTCTTT. Translation gives CASSLSRGKGTEAFF.

This clonotype was found a few times. This chain uses TRBV7-2 with TRBJ2-5; D is unclear. V dropped 5 bases and J dropped 0 bases, with 10 bases sitting between them. This CDR3 is built from 14 residues. Germline V lookup: CDR1 SGHTA, CDR2 FQGNSA. The CDR3 is CASSVYRDQETQYF. The CDR3 DNA sequence: TGTGCCAGCAGCGTATACCGGGACCAAGAGACCCAGTACTTC.

The chain carries TRBV12-3 or TRBV12-4 and TRBJ2-4, with 7 nucleotides matching TRBD2. The J call could be wrong; TRBJ2-7 is a better fit for the DNA end. The CDR3 runs 14 residues. CDR3 sequence: CASSNGGSRYEQYF. CDR3 coding DNA: TGTGCCAGCAGTAACGGGGGGAGCCGCTACGAGCAGTACTTC.

The gene calls are TRBV14 and TRBJ2-1, with 8 nucleotides matching TRBD1. From germline, CDR1 is SGHDN and CDR2 FVKESK. J was trimmed by 7 bases and V by 3 bases; bases with no gene match: 14. The CDR3 sequence is 17 residues long. The CDR3 region has the DNA TGTGCCAGCAGCCACCCTCTCGGGACAGGTAAAGGGAATGAGCAGTTCTTC. It encodes CASSHPLGTGKGNEQFF. The entire variable domain, with the rest obtained from reference TRBV14 and TRBJ2-1, is as follows: EAGVTQFPSHSVIEKGQTVTLRCDPISGHDNLYWYRRVMGKEIKFLLHFVKESKQDESGMPNNRFLAERTGGTYSTLKVQPAELEDSGVYFCASSHPLGTGKGNEQFFGPGTRLTVL.

CDR3 DNA: TGTGCCTGGGAAAACAGGGGATCTGGCTACACCTTC. It codes for CAWENRGSGYTF. The V gene is TRBV30, the J gene TRBJ1-2; 7 bases are shared with TRBD1. Germline CDR1 reads GTSNPN; CDR2 reads SVGIG (reference sequence). The CDR3 consists of 12 residues. The junction had 7 bases not matched to a gene; V was cut back by 5 bases and J by 7 bases.

The rearrangement joins TRBV7-9 to TRBJ2-7; D uncertain. CDR3 length equals 14 residues. CDR1 and CDR2 (germline): SEHNR, FQNEAQ (reference sequence). V dropped 1 base and J dropped 3 bases, with 10 bases sitting between them. The CDR3 DNA reads as TGTGCCAGCAGCTTAGGAGAGCTAAACTACGAGCAGTACTTC. It encodes CASSLGELNYEQYF.

In its sample, this clonotype was seen many times. The J gene is TRBJ1-6, the V gene TRBV18; D is ambiguous. CDR3 length equals 15 residues. Germline loops: CDR1 KGHSH, CDR2 LQKENI. With 2 bases removed from V and 7 bases from J, the gap between germline ends came to 12 bases. CDR3 nucleotide sequence: TGTGCCAGCTCACCAGGAGCCCCCTGGAATTCACCCCTCCACTTT. Translation: CASSPGAPWNSPLHF. Looking up the rest from reference TRBV18 and TRBJ1-6 gives the full variable domain: NAGVMQNPRHLVRRRGQEARLRCSPMKGHSHVYWYRQLPEEGLKFMVYLQKENIIDESGMPKERFSAEFPKEGPSILRIQQVVRGDSAAYFCASSPGAPWNSPLHFGNGTRLTVT.

The rearrangement links TRBV29-1 to TRBJ2-1; 7 nucleotides agree with TRBD1. This CDR3 has 14 residues. Trimming at V came to 3 bases and at J to 2 bases, leaving 4 bases not matched to a gene. The germline CDR1 and CDR2 sequences are SQVTM and ANQGSEA. Here the CDR3 reads CSVDQGVTYNEQFF. CDR3 DNA: TGCAGCGTTGATCAGGGGGTGACCTACAATGAGCAGTTCTTC.

The chain links TRBV6-5 to TRBJ1-6; tentative D call: TRBD1 (6 bases). This CDR3 has 20 residues. Germline V gene lookup returns CDR1 MNHEY and CDR2 SVGAGI. V was pared by 0 bases and J by 9 bases, with 27 bases between. CDR3 in amino acids: CASSYSNRDTPSLNSSPLHF. The DNA of the CDR3 is TGTGCCAGCAGTTACTCCAATCGGGACACTCCGTCCCTTAACAGTTCACCCCTCCACTTT.

J is TRBJ1-6 and V is TRBV20-1; a possible D gene is TRBD1 (5 bases). With 0 bases removed from V and 6 bases from J, the gap between germline ends came to 12 bases. Germline V gene sequence: CDR1 DFQATT, CDR2 SNEGSKA (reference sequence). CDR3 length: 15 amino acids. The CDR3 sequence: CSARDPRDPNSPLHF. DNA of the CDR3: TGCAGTGCTAGAGATCCCCGGGACCCTAATTCACCCCTCCACTTT.

This clonotype occurred once. The chain employs TRBV5-6 and TRBJ2-3; D uncertain. Trimming cost V 4 bases and J 4 bases, with 10 bases left between them. Per germline, CDR1 SGHDT and CDR2 YYEEEE. This CDR3 spans 13 amino acids. The CDR3 loop reads CASSLLRADTQYF. CDR3 DNA: TGTGCCAGCAGCCTCTTGCGAGCAGATACGCAGTATTTT.

This clonotype was observed a handful of times. The gene calls are TRBV7-2 and TRBJ2-6, with a tentative D call TRBD1 (6 bases). V was shortened by 3 bases and J by 0 bases, with 21 bases between the two germline ends. The CDR3 covers 20 residues. Germline CDR1 reads SGHTA; CDR2 reads FQGNSA. This CDR3 reads CASSLRTVPWQSSGANVLTF. The CDR3 DNA sequence: TGTGCCAGCAGCTTGAGGACAGTGCCCTGGCAAAGCTCTGGGGCCAACGTCCTGACTTTC. Looking up the rest from reference TRBV7-2 and TRBJ2-6 gives the full variable domain: GAGVSQSPSNKVTEKGKDVELRCDPISGHTALYWYRQSLGQGLEFLIYFQGNSAPDKSGLPSDRFSAERTGGSVSTLTIQRTQQEDSAVYLCASSLRTVPWQSSGANVLTFGAGSRLTVL.

The chain uses TRBV6-1 and TRBJ1-2, with TRBD1 matching over 11 bases. J was trimmed by 3 bases and V by 8 bases; bases with no gene match: 5. Germline V gene lookup returns CDR1 MNHNS and CDR2 SASEGT. CDR3 length equals 14 residues. The CDR3 coding sequence is TGTGCCAGCGTACCGGGACAGGGGGACTATGGCTACACCTTC. Amino acids: CASVPGQGDYGYTF.

The gene calls are TRBV29-1 and TRBJ2-5; 14 bases match TRBD2. There are 14 residues in the CDR3. Germline CDR1 and CDR2: SQVTM and ANQGSEA. Here the CDR3 reads CGPGTSGSWETQYF. CDR3 sequence (DNA): TGCGGCCCCGGGACTAGCGGGAGTTGGGAGACCCAGTACTTC.

The CDR3 DNA reads as TGTGCCACCAGCAGCTTTACTAGCGGGAGGGCAGACATTCAGTACTTC. Its protein is CATSSFTSGRADIQYF. This chain links TRBV15 with TRBJ2-4; 13 bases line up with TRBD2. The germline gives CDR1 LNHNV, CDR2 YYDKDF (reference sequence). The junction had 7 bases not matched to a gene; V was cut back by 3 bases and J by 8 bases. CDR3 size: 16 residues.

The V and J genes are TRBV13 and TRBJ2-5; 10 nucleotides agree with TRBD2. Germline assignment: CDR1 PRHDT and CDR2 FYEKMQ (reference sequence). V trimming: 5 bases; J trimming: 5 bases; junction bases outside the gene matches: 17. This CDR3 is built from 18 residues. The CDR3 reads CASSPSSGLAVTRETQYF. The CDR3, as DNA: TGTGCCAGCAGCCCGAGCTCTGGACTAGCGGTTACCAGGGAGACCCAGTACTTC.

The chain recombines TRBV7-2 with TRBJ2-7, with 13 positions matching TRBD2. The CDR3 runs to 17 residues. Losses at the gene ends were 0 bases for V and 4 bases for J; bases not matched to a gene: 6. Germline V gene sequence: CDR1 SGHTA, CDR2 FQGNSA. CDR3 DNA: TGTGCCAGCAGCTTAGCCACTAGCGGGAGGGCCGGGTACGAGCAGTACTTC. It translates to CASSLATSGRAGYEQYF.

This clonotype has only a few counts. V gene TRBV6-5 combines with J gene TRBJ2-5; TRBD2 aligns across 9 bases. Germline V gene lookup returns CDR1 MNHEY and CDR2 SVGAGI. CDR3 length: 15 residues. The V and J ends lost 2 bases and 5 bases, in that order; junction bases with no gene match: 6. CDR3 loop: CASSYGLAGRETQYF. As DNA, the CDR3 is TGTGCCAGCAGTTACGGGCTAGCGGGGCGGGAGACCCAGTACTTC.

A word on this clonotype: Mismatch with germline at one junction end may stem from a read error. The chain carries TRBV20-1 and TRBJ2-7, with D possibly TRBD2 on 6 matching bases. This CDR3 region has 15 residues. In germline, CDR1 is DFQATT, CDR2 SNEGSKA (reference sequence). DNA of the CDR3: TGCAGTGCTAGAGTTTTGGGACTCCAGGGAGGCGAGCTGTACTTC. Amino acids: CSARVLGLQGGELYF.